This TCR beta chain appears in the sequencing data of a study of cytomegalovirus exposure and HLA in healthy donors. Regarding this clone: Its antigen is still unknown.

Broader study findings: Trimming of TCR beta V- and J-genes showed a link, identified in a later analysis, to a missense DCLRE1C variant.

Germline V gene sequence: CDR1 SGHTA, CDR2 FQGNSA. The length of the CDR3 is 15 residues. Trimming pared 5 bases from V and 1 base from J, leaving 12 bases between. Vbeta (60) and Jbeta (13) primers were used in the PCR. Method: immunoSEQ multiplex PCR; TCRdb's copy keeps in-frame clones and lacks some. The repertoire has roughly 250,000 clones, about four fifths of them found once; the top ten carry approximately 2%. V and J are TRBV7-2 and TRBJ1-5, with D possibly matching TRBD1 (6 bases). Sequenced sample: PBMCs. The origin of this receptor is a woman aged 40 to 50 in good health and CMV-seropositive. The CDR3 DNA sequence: TGTGCCAGCAGCGCTACCGGGACAAGCAATCAGCCCCAGCATTTT. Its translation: CASSATGTSNQPQHF.